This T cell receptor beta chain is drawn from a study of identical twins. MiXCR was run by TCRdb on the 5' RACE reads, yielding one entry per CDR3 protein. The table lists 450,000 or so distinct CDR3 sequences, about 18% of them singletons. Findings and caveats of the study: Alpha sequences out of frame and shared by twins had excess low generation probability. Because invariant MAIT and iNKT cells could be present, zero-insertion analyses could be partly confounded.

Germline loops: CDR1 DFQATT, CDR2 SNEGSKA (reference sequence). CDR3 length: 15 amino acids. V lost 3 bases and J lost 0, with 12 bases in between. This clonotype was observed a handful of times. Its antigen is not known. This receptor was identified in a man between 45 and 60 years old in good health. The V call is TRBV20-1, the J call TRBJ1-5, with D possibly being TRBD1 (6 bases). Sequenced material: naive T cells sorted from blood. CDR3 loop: CSARGDTFSNQPQHF. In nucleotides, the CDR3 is TGCAGTGCTAGGGGGGACACCTTTAGCAATCAGCCCCAGCATTTT.